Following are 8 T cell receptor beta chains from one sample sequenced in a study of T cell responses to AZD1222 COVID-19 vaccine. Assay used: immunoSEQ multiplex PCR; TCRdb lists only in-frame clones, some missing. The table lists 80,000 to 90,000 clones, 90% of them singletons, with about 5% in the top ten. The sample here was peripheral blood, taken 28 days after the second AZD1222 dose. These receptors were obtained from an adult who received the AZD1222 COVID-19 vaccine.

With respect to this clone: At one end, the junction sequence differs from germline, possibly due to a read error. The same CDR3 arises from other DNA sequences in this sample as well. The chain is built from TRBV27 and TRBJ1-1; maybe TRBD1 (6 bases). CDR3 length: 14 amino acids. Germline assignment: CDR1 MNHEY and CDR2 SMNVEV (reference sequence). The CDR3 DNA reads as TGTGCCAGCAGTTTAGCAAACAGGGACACTGAAGCCTTCTTT. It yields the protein CASSLANRDTEAFF.

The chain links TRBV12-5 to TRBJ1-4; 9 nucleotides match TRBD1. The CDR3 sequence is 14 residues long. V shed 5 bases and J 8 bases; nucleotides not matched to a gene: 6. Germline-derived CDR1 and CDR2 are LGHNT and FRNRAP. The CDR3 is CASGLRDRDEKLFF. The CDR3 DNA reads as TGTGCTAGTGGTCTCCGGGACAGGGACGAAAAACTGTTTTTT.

CDR3 coding DNA: TGCGCCAGCAGCGGGACGGTAGCGCACCAAGAGACCCAGTACTTC. This encodes CASSGTVAHQETQYF. The J gene is TRBJ2-5, the V gene TRBV5-1, with D possibly being TRBD1 or TRBD2 (5 bases each). The CDR3 is 15 residues long. Trimming pared 4 bases from V and 0 bases from J, leaving 13 bases between. The germline gives CDR1 SGHRS, CDR2 YFSETQ.

The CDR3 DNA reads as TGCGCCAGCAGTACTAGGGTGATCAATCAGCCCCAGCATTTT. This translates into CASSTRVINQPQHF. V gene TRBV4-1 combines with J gene TRBJ1-5; no firm D call. The V end lost 6 bases, the J end lost 3 bases, and 12 bases lay between the germline ends. In germline, CDR1 is MGHRA, CDR2 YSYEKL. The CDR3 runs to 14 residues.

For the CDR3, the DNA is TGTGCCAGCAGTTACTCCTGGGGGGCAGGCGAGCAGTACTTC. Translated: CASSYSWGAGEQYF. The V and J genes are TRBV6-2 or TRBV6-3 and TRBJ2-7; D possibly uses TRBD1 or TRBD2 (6 bases each). CDR3 length: 14 amino acids. Between the trimmed V and J ends, which lost 0 bases and 6 bases, there was a span of 12 bases. In germline, CDR1 is MNHEY, CDR2 SVGEGT.

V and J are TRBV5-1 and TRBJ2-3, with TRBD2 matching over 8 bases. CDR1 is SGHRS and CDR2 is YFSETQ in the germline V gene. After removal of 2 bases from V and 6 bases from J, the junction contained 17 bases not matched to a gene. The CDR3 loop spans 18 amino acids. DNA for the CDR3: TGCGCCAGCAGCTTCTGGAGCGGGGGCCTCGAAGGCGCGGATACGCAGTATTTT. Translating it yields CASSFWSGGLEGADTQYF.

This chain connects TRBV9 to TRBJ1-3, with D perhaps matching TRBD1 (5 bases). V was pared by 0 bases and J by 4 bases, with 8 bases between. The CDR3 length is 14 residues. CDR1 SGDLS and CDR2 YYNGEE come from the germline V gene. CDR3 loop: CASSVEGLGNTIYF. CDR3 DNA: TGTGCCAGCAGCGTAGAGGGGCTCGGAAACACCATATATTTT.

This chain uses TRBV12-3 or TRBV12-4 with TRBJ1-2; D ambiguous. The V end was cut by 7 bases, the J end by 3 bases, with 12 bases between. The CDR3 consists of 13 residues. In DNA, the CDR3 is TGTGCCAGCACCCTGAGGGCCGACTATGGCTACACCTTC. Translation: CASTLRADYGYTF.